Sequencing of this T cell receptor (beta chain) was carried out in a study of cytomegalovirus exposure and HLA in healthy donors. This CDR3 spans 13 amino acids. Germline CDR1 is MNHEY and CDR2 is SMNVEV (reference sequence). The ends were cut back, 4 bases at V and 6 bases at J, with 12 bases in the middle. 60 Vbeta and 13 Jbeta primers were used in PCR. This table comes from immunoSEQ multiplex PCR, and its TCRdb copy is limited to in-frame clones, with some not included. The data show fewer than 200,000 clones, around 80% seen once. Source material: PBMCs. The rearrangement uses TRBV27 and TRBJ1-2; perhaps TRBD1 as D (5 bases). This TCR derives from a female donor in good health and CMV-seronegative. This CDR3 is CASSSRVGNGYTF. The CDR3 DNA sequence: TGTGCCAGCAGTTCCAGGGTGGGGAATGGCTACACCTTC.